This T cell receptor (beta chain) was recorded in a study of T cells in Graves' hyperthyroidism and ophthalmopathy. Study-wide results and caveats: Progression to ophthalmopathy was predicted a median of 6.5 months early.

There were TCR beta CDR3 regions amplified from RNA transcripts. In the first-round RT-PCR of the TCR CDR3, the HTBI primer set was used. TCRdb analysed the multiplex PCR reads with MiXCR anew, one entry per CDR3 protein. The table shows 450,000 to 500,000 distinct CDR3 sequences, with 22% occurring only once. Patients affected by ophthalmopathy presented a Clinical Activity Score of at least 3, a NOSPECS grade of at least 4, and disease duration below 3 months. J gave up 6 bases and V 4 bases, and 9 bases lay outside the gene matches. This CDR3 is 15 amino acids long. CDR1 is MDHEN, CDR2 SYDVKM, per germline. As to this clonotype: Its specificity is not known.

This receptor was identified in a woman aged 70-85 years with Graves' ophthalmopathy. The chain uses TRBV28 and TRBJ1-5, with 7 nucleotides matching TRBD1. The specimen sequenced was blood. CDR3 sequence (DNA): TGTGCCAGCAGTTCCCCAGGGGGGGGGGGTCAGCCCCAGCATTTT. It specifies CASSSPGGGGQPQHF.